The entry that follows covers one TCR beta chain sequence. The sample belongs to a study of blood T cell repertoires in COVID-19. Study-level information: Acute and convalescent COVID-19 specimens originated in the United States, Italy and Spain.

Living in roughly 25 US areas, the participants were between 18 and 89 years of age. Participants' reported clinical history set cohort assignment. As processed by the authors: How many nucleated cells were present was estimated from reference gene primer amplification. Generated by immunoSEQ multiplex PCR, the TCRdb table keeps only in-frame clones and is missing some. V, J and clone size reflect that table, while D and trimming were determined from the DNA. The sample comprises hundreds of thousands of clones, 80% of which are singletons, and 4.3% rests with the top ten. The source is a young man with acute COVID-19. Sequenced material: PBMCs or T cells enriched from blood (not recorded which).

The CDR3 is CASSLGRDRGEFVGEKLFF. DNA of the CDR3: TGCGCCAGCAGCTTGGGCCGGGACAGGGGGGAGTTTGTCGGTGAAAAACTGTTTTTT. V gene TRBV5-1 combines with J gene TRBJ1-4, with 11 positions matching TRBD1. Trimming took 0 bases from V and 7 from J; bases not matched to a gene: 14. This CDR3 region has 19 residues. Germline loops: CDR1 SGHRS, CDR2 YFSETQ. Supplemented by reference TRBV5-1 and TRBJ1-4, the full variable domain reads KAGVTQTPRYLIKTRGQQVTLSCSPISGHRSVSWYQQTPGQGLQFLFEYFSETQRNKGNFPGRFSGRQFSNSRSEMNVSTLELGDSALYLCASSLGRDRGEFVGEKLFFGSGTQLSVL.